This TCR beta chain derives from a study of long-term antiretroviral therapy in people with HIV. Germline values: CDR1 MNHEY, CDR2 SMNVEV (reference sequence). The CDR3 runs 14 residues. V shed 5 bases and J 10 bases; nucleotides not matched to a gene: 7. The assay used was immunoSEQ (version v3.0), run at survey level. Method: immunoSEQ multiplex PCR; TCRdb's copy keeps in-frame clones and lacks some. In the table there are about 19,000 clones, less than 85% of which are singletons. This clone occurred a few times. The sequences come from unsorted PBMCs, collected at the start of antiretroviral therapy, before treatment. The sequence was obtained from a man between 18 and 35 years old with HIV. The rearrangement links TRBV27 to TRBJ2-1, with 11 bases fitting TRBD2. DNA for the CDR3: TGTGCCAGCAGTATGCGGACTAGCGGGCTCGAGCAGTTCTTC. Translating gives CASSMRTSGLEQFF.